The 25 T cell receptor beta chains below come from one sample, sequenced in a study of T cell repertoires in cytomegalovirus infection. TCRdb re-derived calls from the reads in MiXCR, one entry per CDR3 protein. The sample comprises about 440,000 distinct CDR3 sequences, about 33% of which are singletons, and roughly an eighth rests with the top ten. Sample: PBMCs. The receptors here all came from a human donor in good health (CMV status not recorded). Some clones in this sample may be carry-over from other donors' samples.

The chain couples TRBV7-9 to TRBJ1-1; D ambiguous. The CDR3 is 15 residues long. V was pared by 3 bases and J by 0 bases, with 11 bases between. Germline lookup yields CDR1 SEHNR and CDR2 FQNEAQ (reference sequence). Here the CDR3 reads CASSFVAAMNTEAFF. The DNA of the CDR3 is TGTGCCAGCAGCTTCGTCGCAGCAATGAACACTGAAGCTTTCTTT. Full variable domain (remainder filled in from reference TRBV7-9 and TRBJ1-1): DTGVSQNPRHKITKRGQNVTFRCDPISEHNRLYWYRQTLGQGPEFLTYFQNEAQLEKSRLLSDRFSAERPKGSFSTLEIQRTEQGDSAMYLCASSFVAAMNTEAFFGQGTRLTVV.

Ten or more counts support this clonotype. The genes are TRBV7-8 and TRBJ1-5; 8 bases map to TRBD1. V gave up 1 base and J gave up 5 bases; unmatched junction bases: 7. The CDR3 length is 16 residues. Germline CDR1 is SGHVS and CDR2 is FQNEAQ. CDR3 residues: CASSLEGQVFDQPQHF. The CDR3, as DNA: TGTGCCAGCAGCTTAGAGGGACAGGTCTTCGATCAGCCCCAGCATTTT.

This clonotype was counted only a few times. The V and J genes are TRBV6-2 or TRBV6-3 and TRBJ2-6; 8 bases are shared with TRBD1. Trimming at V came to 8 bases and at J to 0 bases, leaving 3 bases not matched to a gene. The germline V gene encodes CDR1 MNHEY and CDR2 SVGEGT. The CDR3 runs to 15 residues. The CDR3 sequence is CASHRGDSGANVLTF. The CDR3 coding sequence is TGTGCCAGCCACAGGGGGGACTCTGGGGCCAACGTCCTGACTTTC.

In this sample, this clonotype turned up a few times. This chain connects TRBV20-1 to TRBJ1-2; D may be TRBD1 (6 bases). V shed 4 bases and J shed 1 base, with 10 bases lying between them. CDR1 and CDR2 (germline): DFQATT, SNEGSKA (reference sequence). The CDR3 consists of 13 residues. CDR3 bases: TGCAGTGCTACATCCAGGGGTAACTATGGCTACACCTTC. Amino acid sequence: CSATSRGNYGYTF.

As to this clonotype: Just one base apart from a much larger clone, this may be a read error. Because the CDR3 is missing its conserved closing phenylalanine or tryptophan, this is likely a read error. V usage is TRBV6-1 and J usage is TRBJ2-6; 11 bases fit TRBD2. Germline V gene sequence: CDR1 MNHNS, CDR2 SASEGT. There are 18 residues in the CDR3. Unmatched junction bases numbered 7, after V lost 2 bases and J lost 4 bases. The CDR3 spells CASSERRLAGSGANVLTL. The DNA for the CDR3 is TGTGCCAGCAGTGAAAGGAGACTAGCGGGGTCCGGGGCCAACGTCCTGACTTTA.

This clonotype has just a few counts. V is TRBV28 and J is TRBJ1-3; unclear D gene. The CDR3 is 14 amino acids. Germline V lookup: CDR1 MDHEN, CDR2 SYDVKM. V gave up 5 bases and J gave up 1 base, with 9 bases separating them. The CDR3 region is CASSLMVSGNTIYF. The DNA for the CDR3 is TGTGCCAGCAGTCTGATGGTTTCTGGAAACACCATATATTTT.

Comments on this clonotype: At one boundary the junction diverges from the germline segment, which might be a read error. V and J are TRBV4-1 and TRBJ2-1, with D uncertain. This CDR3 is 11 amino acids long. CDR1 and CDR2 from the germline V gene are MGHRA and YSYEKL. The CDR3: CDSSQSNEHFF. Here the CDR3 DNA reads TGCGACAGCAGCCAGTCCAATGAGCATTTCTTC.

About this clonotype: This may be a read error, as it is one base from a much larger clone. V and J are TRBV7-6 and TRBJ2-7; possibly TRBD1 for D (5 bases). This CDR3 has 13 amino acids. Per germline, CDR1 SGHVS and CDR2 FNYEAQ. CDR3 sequence: CASSLDTSYEKYF. The CDR3 nucleotides are TGTGCCAGCAGCTTGGACACCTCCTACGAGAAGTACTTC.

The rearrangement links TRBV6-2 or TRBV6-3 to TRBJ2-7, with D perhaps matching TRBD1 (6 bases). Trimming took 6 bases from V and 5 from J, leaving 11 bases between them. Per the germline V gene, CDR1 is MNHEY and CDR2 is SVGEGT. The CDR3 totals 12 residues. This chain's CDR3 is CASSQQGNEQYF. The CDR3, as DNA: TGTGCCAGCAGCCAACAGGGCAACGAGCAGTACTTC.

This clonotype was observed a handful of times. The chain has TRBV6-2 or TRBV6-3 and TRBJ2-7; 7 bases fit TRBD1. CDR3 length: 15 residues. Trimming at V came to 2 bases and at J to 5 bases, leaving 9 bases not matched to a gene. From germline, CDR1 is MNHEY and CDR2 SVGEGT. The CDR3 coding sequence is TGTGCCAGCAGTTACCTGACAGGGAATCTCGACGAGCAGTACTTC. It yields the protein CASSYLTGNLDEQYF.

This clonotype was picked up a small number of times. The chain has TRBV5-1 and TRBJ1-2, with D possibly being TRBD1 (5 bases). This CDR3 is 12 amino acids long. From germline, CDR1 is SGHRS and CDR2 YFSETQ. V was trimmed by 0 bases and J by 6 bases, leaving 6 bases between them. CDR3 protein: CASSLGRDGYTF. In nucleotides, the CDR3 is TGCGCCAGCAGCTTGGGCAGGGATGGCTACACCTTC.

Turning to this clonotype: The junction departs from germline at one end; a sequencing error may be responsible. The genes are TRBV7-9 and TRBJ1-2; D call uncertain. This CDR3 comprises 15 residues. Germline CDR1 and CDR2: SEHNR and FQNEAQ (reference sequence). The DNA for the CDR3 is TGTGACAGCAGCTCGCCGATGGATCCAAGCTATGGCTACACCTTC. It translates to CDSSSPMDPSYGYTF.

This clonotype was recorded a few times. This chain joins TRBV14 and TRBJ2-1; D is ambiguous. V gave up 0 bases and J gave up 7 bases, with 10 bases separating them. The CDR3 is 14 amino acids. CDR1 and CDR2 (germline): SGHDN, FVKESK. CDR3 region: CASSQDTYPNEQFF. CDR3 nucleotides: TGTGCCAGCAGCCAAGATACCTACCCAAATGAGCAGTTCTTC.

The rearrangement links TRBV19 to TRBJ2-3; 10 bases align to TRBD1. The germline V gene has CDR1 LNHDA and CDR2 SQIVND (reference sequence). The CDR3 is made up of 16 amino acids. Trimming took 5 bases from V and 7 from J; bases not matched to a gene: 12. CDR3: CASSSLSGQGEYTQYF. For the CDR3, the DNA is TGTGCCAGTAGTTCCTTGAGCGGACAGGGGGAATATACGCAGTATTTT.

In this sample, this clonotype turned up a few times. V gene TRBV5-1 combines with J gene TRBJ2-7, with D tentatively TRBD1 or TRBD2 (5 bases each). The CDR3 extends over 14 amino acids. Germline V CDR1 and CDR2: SGHRS, YFSETQ. V lost 5 bases and J lost 10, with 22 bases in between. The CDR3 is CASSFRDEGSGQYF. The CDR3 bases are TGCGCCAGCAGTTTCCGGGACGAGGGTTCAGGACAGTACTTC.

This clonotype showed up just a few times. V usage is TRBV6-2 or TRBV6-3 and J usage is TRBJ2-3, with D perhaps TRBD2 (6 bases). V was trimmed by 5 bases and J by 5 bases, leaving 17 bases between them. CDR3 size: 15 residues. CDR1 MNHEY and CDR2 SVGEGT come from the germline V gene. The CDR3 here is CASSPRGSGKDTQYF. CDR3 nucleotides: TGTGCCAGCAGTCCCCGGGGTAGCGGAAAAGATACGCAGTATTTT.

About this clonotype: Possible read error: a much larger clone is one base away. The chain uses TRBV6-1 and TRBJ1-5; 9 bases agree with TRBD1. The CDR3 spans 14 residues. Germline values: CDR1 MNHNS, CDR2 SASEGT. Trimming at V came to 10 bases and at J to 7 bases, leaving 11 bases not matched to a gene. Here the CDR3 DNA reads TGTGCCATCACCTCGGGACAGGGAGGCCAGCCCCAGCATTTT. Protein: CAITSGQGGQPQHF.

This clonotype has ten or more counts. The chain carries TRBV7-9 and TRBJ2-1; D is uncertain. Trimming took 4 bases from V and 6 from J, leaving 13 bases between them. The CDR3 covers 14 residues. Germline CDR1 SEHNR, CDR2 FQNEAQ (reference sequence). CDR3 nucleotide sequence: TGTGCCAGCAGCTCCCCAGGTTTAGGCAATGAGCAGTTCTTC. Protein: CASSSPGLGNEQFF.

J is TRBJ1-5 and V is TRBV5-6, with D hard to call. The ends were cut back, 0 bases at V and 0 bases at J, with 13 bases in the middle. This CDR3 has 17 residues. Germline-derived CDR1 and CDR2 are SGHDT and YYEEEE. The CDR3 loop reads CASSLGAARYSNQPQHF. CDR3 sequence (DNA): TGTGCCAGCAGCTTGGGGGCGGCGAGATATAGCAATCAGCCCCAGCATTTT.

This clonotype has ten or more counts. The chain recombines TRBV4-1 with TRBJ1-1; maybe TRBD1 (5 bases). The germline CDR1 and CDR2 sequences are MGHRA and YSYEKL. Trimming took 1 base from V and 0 from J, leaving 15 bases between them. The CDR3 totals 17 residues. As DNA, the CDR3 is TGCGCCAGCAGCCAAGGGGGGAAAGGCAGCCTGAACACTGAAGCTTTCTTT. Its translation is CASSQGGKGSLNTEAFF.

This clonotype came up a few times. The rearrangement links TRBV2 to TRBJ2-6; a weak D match, TRBD1 (6 bases). Trimming pared 7 bases from V and 2 bases from J, leaving 9 bases between. Looked up from germline, CDR1 is SNHLY and CDR2 is FYNNEI. CDR3 length: 14 amino acids. This chain's CDR3 is CASIGQTGANVLTF. CDR3 DNA: TGTGCCAGCATAGGACAGACTGGGGCCAACGTCCTGACTTTC. The whole variable domain, filled in from reference TRBV2 and TRBJ2-6, reads EPEVTQTPSHQVTQMGQEVILRCVPISNHLYFYWYRQILGQKVEFLVSFYNNEISEKSEIFDDQFSVERPDGSNFTLKIRSTKLEDSAMYFCASIGQTGANVLTFGAGSRLTVL.

The rearrangement joins TRBV19 to TRBJ1-5, with D possibly TRBD1 on 5 matching bases. The CDR3 length is 14 residues. Deletions cut 5 bases from V and 7 bases from J, with 15 bases between. CDR1 and CDR2 from the germline V gene are LNHDA and SQIVND (reference sequence). The CDR3 region has the DNA TGTGCCAGTAGTCGACAGTCCGCGAACCAGCCCCAGCATTTT. Translating it yields CASSRQSANQPQHF.

This chain uses TRBV7-9 with TRBJ2-7; D may match TRBD1 or TRBD2 (5 bases each). Germline V gene sequence: CDR1 SEHNR, CDR2 FQNEAQ (reference sequence). V was shortened by 3 bases and J by 5 bases, with 17 bases between the two germline ends. The CDR3 length is 15 residues. The CDR3 region is CASSFPGTLSHEQYF. The CDR3 nucleotides are TGTGCCAGCAGCTTTCCAGGGACCCTATCACACGAGCAGTACTTC.

This clonotype came up many times. The chain has TRBV5-1 and TRBJ1-1; D remains ambiguous. The CDR3 has 14 amino acids. Germline V gene data show CDR1 as SGHRS and CDR2 as YFSETQ. V lost 5 bases and J 10 bases, leaving 21 bases between the germline ends. CDR3 nucleotide sequence: TGCGCCAGCAGACCCCAACAAGGGCCCGACTCAGCTTTCTTT. Translated, it gives CASRPQQGPDSAFF.

The sample holds many counts of this clonotype. The chain recombines TRBV10-3 with TRBJ1-5; no clear D. The CDR3 is 12 amino acids. Looked up from germline, CDR1 is ENHRY and CDR2 is SYGVKD. Trimming left V 6 bases short and J 6 bases short, with 9 bases between. The CDR3, as DNA: TGTGCCATCAGCTCCGGTGGTCAGCCCCAGCATTTT. Its protein product is CAISSGGQPQHF.